These T cell receptor beta chains were read from a single sample in a study of control samples from healthy donors and cancer patients. Clones were read by immunoSEQ multiplex PCR, and TCRdb kept only the in-frame ones, dropping some. The data show 130,000 to 150,000 clones, roughly nine tenths seen once. The sequencing sample was made of blood. The source is a man aged 25-45 years in good health. Each CDR3 is given with its conserved first and last residue. Each record gives: V gene, J gene, D gene, clone size, CDR3 protein, CDR3 DNA. A D gene is named only where the DNA matches it firmly. Size tells how often a clone was seen (once, few, many) or the class of an expanded clone, and some rows leave it out.

>TRBV5-6|TRBJ2-1|.|.
CASSWTGTGPYNEQFF
TGTGCCAGCAGCTGGACCGGGACGGGGCCCTACAATGAGCAGTTCTTC
>TRBV3-1/TRBV3-2|TRBJ1-5|.|.
CASSSTSGNQPQHF
TGTGCCAGCAGCTCAACGTCCGGGAATCAGCCCCAGCATTTT
>TRBV7-9|TRBJ2-2|.|.
CASSPPVGVDTGELFF
TGTGCCAGCAGCCCCCCCGTGGGAGTGGACACCGGGGAGCTGTTTTTT
>TRBV5-1|TRBJ2-1|TRBD1|.
CASSSSLGQGDNEQFF
TGCGCCAGCAGCTCCAGCTTGGGACAGGGCGACAATGAGCAGTTCTTC
>TRBV6-4|TRBJ1-5|TRBD1|.
CASRNAGQGYTQPQHF
TGTGCCAGCAGGAACGCCGGACAGGGGTACACTCAGCCCCAGCATTTT
>TRBV6-2/TRBV6-3|TRBJ1-2|TRBD1|.
CASSIRDRGDYGYTF
TGTGCCAGCAGTATCCGGGACAGGGGTGACTATGGCTACACCTTC
>TRBV2|TRBJ2-7|TRBD1|.
CASMRTGGEQYF
TGTGCCAGCATGCGGACAGGGGGCGAGCAGTACTTC
>TRBV14|TRBJ2-5|.|.
CASSLTLVETQYF
TGTGCCAGCAGCCTGACCCTGGTGGAGACCCAGTACTTC
>TRBV7-6|TRBJ2-7|.|few
CASSRSPGPLVYEQYF
TGTGCCAGCAGCCGGAGCCCCGGGCCCCTGGTTTACGAGCAGTACTTC
>TRBV20-1|TRBJ1-2|.|once
CSASGVHGYTF
TGCAGTGCTAGCGGGGTGCACGGCTACACCTTC
>TRBV2|TRBJ2-7|TRBD2|.
CASSEGPSGGTYEQYF
TGTGCCAGCAGTGAGGGTCCCAGCGGGGGTACCTACGAGCAGTACTTC
>TRBV5-4|TRBJ2-6|.|.
CASSLVGSGANVLTF
TGTGCCAGCAGCTTGGTGGGTTCTGGGGCCAACGTCCTGACTTTC
>TRBV7-2|TRBJ2-5|.|.
CASSGASHPPEYF
TGTGCCAGCAGTGGGGCCTCGCACCCCCCGGAGTACTTC
>TRBV4-1|TRBJ1-6|TRBD1|.
CASSQSRDRGNSPLHF
TGCGCCAGCAGCCAATCCCGGGACAGGGGGAATTCACCCCTCCACTTT
>TRBV5-4|TRBJ2-2|TRBD1|.
CASSFDRGYAGELFF
TGTGCCAGCAGCTTCGACAGGGGGTACGCCGGGGAGCTGTTTTTT
>TRBV4-3|TRBJ1-2|.|.
CASSLNVRNGYTF
TGCGCCAGCAGCCTGAACGTGAGAAATGGCTACACCTTC
>TRBV4-3|TRBJ2-1|TRBD2|.
CASSQETSGTYSSYNEQFF
TGCGCCAGCAGCCAAGAGACTAGCGGGACCTATAGCTCCTACAATGAGCAGTTCTTC
>TRBV4-3|TRBJ1-5|TRBD1|.
CASSQDPGQGQPQHF
TGCGCCAGCAGCCAAGACCCGGGACAGGGTCAGCCCCAGCATTTT